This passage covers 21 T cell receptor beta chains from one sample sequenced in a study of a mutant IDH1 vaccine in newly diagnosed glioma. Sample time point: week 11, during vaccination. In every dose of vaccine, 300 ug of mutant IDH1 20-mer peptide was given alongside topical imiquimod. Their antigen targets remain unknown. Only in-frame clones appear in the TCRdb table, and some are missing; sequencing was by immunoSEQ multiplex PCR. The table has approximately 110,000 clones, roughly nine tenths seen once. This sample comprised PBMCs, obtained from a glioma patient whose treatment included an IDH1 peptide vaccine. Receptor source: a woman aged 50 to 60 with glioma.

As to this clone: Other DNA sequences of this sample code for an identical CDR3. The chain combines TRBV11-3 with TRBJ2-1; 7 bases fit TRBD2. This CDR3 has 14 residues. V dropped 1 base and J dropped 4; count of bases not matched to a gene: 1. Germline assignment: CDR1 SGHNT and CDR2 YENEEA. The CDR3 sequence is CASSLAGGYNEQFF. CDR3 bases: TGTGCCAGCAGCTTAGCGGGAGGATACAATGAGCAGTTCTTC.

CDR3 in DNA: TGTGCCAGCAGCTCTGGGTCTTACAATGAGCAGTTCTTC. Its translation: CASSSGSYNEQFF. This chain links TRBV5-4 with TRBJ2-1; D unclear. Between the trimmed V and J ends, which lost 3 bases and 4 bases, there was a span of 8 bases. The CDR3 is 13 amino acids. Germline-derived CDR1 and CDR2 are SGHNT and YYREEE (reference sequence). The full variable domain, in which reference TRBV5-4 and TRBJ2-1 provide the parts outside the CDR3, is ETGVTQSPTHLIKTRGQQVTLRCSSQSGHNTVSWYQQALGQGPQFIFQYYREEENGRGNFPPRFSGLQFPNYSSELNVNALELDDSALYLCASSSGSYNEQFFGPGTRLTVL.

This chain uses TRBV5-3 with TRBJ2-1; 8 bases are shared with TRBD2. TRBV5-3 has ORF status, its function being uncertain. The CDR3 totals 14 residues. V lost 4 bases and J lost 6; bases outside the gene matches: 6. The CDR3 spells CARSEPAGVNEQFF. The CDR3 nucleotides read TGTGCCAGAAGCGAACCAGCGGGAGTCAATGAGCAGTTCTTC.

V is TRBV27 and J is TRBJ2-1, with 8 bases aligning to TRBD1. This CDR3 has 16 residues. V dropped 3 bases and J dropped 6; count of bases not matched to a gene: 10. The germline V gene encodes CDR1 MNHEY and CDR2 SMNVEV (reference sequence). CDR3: CASSFDRGRSTNEQFF. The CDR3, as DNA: TGTGCCAGCAGTTTTGACAGGGGTCGTTCCACCAATGAGCAGTTCTTC.

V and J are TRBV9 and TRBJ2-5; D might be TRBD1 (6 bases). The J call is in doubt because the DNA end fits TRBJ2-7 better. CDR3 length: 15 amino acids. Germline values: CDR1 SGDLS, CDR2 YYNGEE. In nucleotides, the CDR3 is TGTGCCAGCAGCGTAGACGGGACACCCGGGGACGAGCAGTACTTC. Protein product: CASSVDGTPGDEQYF.

In nucleotides, the CDR3 is TGTGCCAGCAGCTTAGCCGGAACAGATACGCAGTATTTT. It codes for CASSLAGTDTQYF. This chain connects TRBV13 to TRBJ2-3, with no clear D. Trimming cost V 1 base and J 3 bases, with 5 bases left between them. This CDR3 is 13 amino acids long. The germline gives CDR1 PRHDT, CDR2 FYEKMQ (reference sequence).

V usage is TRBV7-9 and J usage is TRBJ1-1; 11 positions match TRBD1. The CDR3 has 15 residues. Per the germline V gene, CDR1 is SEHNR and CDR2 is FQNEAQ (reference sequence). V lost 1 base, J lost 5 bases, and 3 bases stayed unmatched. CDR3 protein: CASSLVGTGGTEAFF. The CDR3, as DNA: TGTGCCAGCAGCTTAGTTGGGACAGGGGGGACTGAAGCTTTCTTT.

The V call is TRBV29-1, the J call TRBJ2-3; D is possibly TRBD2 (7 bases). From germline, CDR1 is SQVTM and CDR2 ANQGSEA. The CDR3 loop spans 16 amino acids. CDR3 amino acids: CSYGRGEGSPSDTQYF. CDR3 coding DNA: TGCAGTTACGGAAGGGGGGAGGGCAGCCCCTCAGATACGCAGTATTTT.

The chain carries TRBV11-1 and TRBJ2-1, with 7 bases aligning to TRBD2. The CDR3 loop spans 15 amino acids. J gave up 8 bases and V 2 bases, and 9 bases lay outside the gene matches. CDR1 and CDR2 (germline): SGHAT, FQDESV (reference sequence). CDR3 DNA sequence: TGTGCCAGCAGCTTAATCTCGGGACTACAGGATGAGCAGTTCTTC. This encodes CASSLISGLQDEQFF. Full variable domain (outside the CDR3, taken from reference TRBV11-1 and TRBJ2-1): EAEVAQSPRYKITEKSQAVAFWCDPISGHATLYWYRQILGQGPELLVQFQDESVVDDSQLPKDRFSAERLKGVDSTLKIQPAELGDSAMYLCASSLISGLQDEQFFGPGTRLTVL.

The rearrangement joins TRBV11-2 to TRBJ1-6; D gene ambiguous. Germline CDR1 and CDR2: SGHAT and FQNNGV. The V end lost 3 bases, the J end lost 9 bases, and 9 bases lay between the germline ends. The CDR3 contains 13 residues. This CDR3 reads CASSFTGGSPLHF. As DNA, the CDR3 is TGTGCCAGCAGCTTCACGGGTGGTTCACCCCTCCACTTT.

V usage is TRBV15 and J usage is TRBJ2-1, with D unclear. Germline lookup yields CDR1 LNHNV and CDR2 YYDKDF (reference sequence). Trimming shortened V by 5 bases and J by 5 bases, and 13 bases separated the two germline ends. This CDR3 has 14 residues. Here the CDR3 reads CATSLDVGNNEQFF. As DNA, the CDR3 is TGTGCCACCAGCTTGGACGTGGGTAACAATGAGCAGTTCTTC.

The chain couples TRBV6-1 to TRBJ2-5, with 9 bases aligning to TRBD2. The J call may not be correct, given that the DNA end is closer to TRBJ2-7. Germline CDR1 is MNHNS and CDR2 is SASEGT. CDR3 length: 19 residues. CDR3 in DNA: TGTGCCAGCAGTGCCAGACTAGCGGCCACTGACCGAACACTGAGCGAGCAGTACTTC. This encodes CASSARLAATDRTLSEQYF.

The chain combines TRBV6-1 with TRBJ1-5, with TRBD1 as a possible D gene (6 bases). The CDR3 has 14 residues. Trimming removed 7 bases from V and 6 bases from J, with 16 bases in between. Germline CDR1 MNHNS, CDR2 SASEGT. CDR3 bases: TGTGCCAGCATCTTTGGACAGTCGGGTCAGCCCCAGCATTTT. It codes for CASIFGQSGQPQHF.

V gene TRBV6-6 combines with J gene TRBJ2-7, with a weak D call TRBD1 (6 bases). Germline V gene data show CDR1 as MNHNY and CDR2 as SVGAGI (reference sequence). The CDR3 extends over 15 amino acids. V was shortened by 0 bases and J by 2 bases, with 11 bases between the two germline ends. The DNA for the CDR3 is TGTGCCAGCAGTTACTCGCCCAGGGGAGCCTACGAGCAGTACTTC. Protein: CASSYSPRGAYEQYF.

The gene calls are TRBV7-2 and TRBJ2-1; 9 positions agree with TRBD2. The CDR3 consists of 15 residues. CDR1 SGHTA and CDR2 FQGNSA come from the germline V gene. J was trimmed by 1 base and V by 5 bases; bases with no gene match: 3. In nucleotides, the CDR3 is TGTGCCAGCAGCCCTAGCGGGGCTTCCTACAATGAGCAGTTCTTC. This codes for CASSPSGASYNEQFF.

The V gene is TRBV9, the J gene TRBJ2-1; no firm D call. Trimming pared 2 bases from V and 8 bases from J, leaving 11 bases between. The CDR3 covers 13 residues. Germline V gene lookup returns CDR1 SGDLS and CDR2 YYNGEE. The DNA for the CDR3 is TGTGCCAGCAGCGTGCGTGATCAGGATGAGCAGTTCTTC. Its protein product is CASSVRDQDEQFF. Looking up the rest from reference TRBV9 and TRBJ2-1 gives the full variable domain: DSGVTQTPKHLITATGQRVTLRCSPRSGDLSVYWYQQSLDQGLQFLIQYYNGEERAKGNILERFSAQQFPDLHSELNLSSLELGDSALYFCASSVRDQDEQFFGPGTRLTVL.

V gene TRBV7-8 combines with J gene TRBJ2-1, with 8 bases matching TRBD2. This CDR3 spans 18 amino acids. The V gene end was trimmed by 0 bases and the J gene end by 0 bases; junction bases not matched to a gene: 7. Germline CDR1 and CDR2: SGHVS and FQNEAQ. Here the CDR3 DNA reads TGTGCCAGCAGCTTAGCTGCTAGCGGGCACAGCTCCTACAATGAGCAGTTCTTC. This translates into CASSLAASGHSSYNEQFF.

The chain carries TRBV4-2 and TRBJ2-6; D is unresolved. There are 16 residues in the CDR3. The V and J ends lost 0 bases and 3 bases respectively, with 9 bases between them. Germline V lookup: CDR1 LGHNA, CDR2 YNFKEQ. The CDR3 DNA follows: TGTGCCAGCAGCCAAGACGTAACAGATGGGGCCAACGTCCTGACTTTC. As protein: CASSQDVTDGANVLTF.

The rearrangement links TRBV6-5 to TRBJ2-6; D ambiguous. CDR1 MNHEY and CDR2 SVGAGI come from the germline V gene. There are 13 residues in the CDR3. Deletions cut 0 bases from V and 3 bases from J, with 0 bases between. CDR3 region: CASSYSGANVLTF. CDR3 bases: TGTGCCAGCAGTTACTCTGGGGCCAACGTCCTGACTTTC.

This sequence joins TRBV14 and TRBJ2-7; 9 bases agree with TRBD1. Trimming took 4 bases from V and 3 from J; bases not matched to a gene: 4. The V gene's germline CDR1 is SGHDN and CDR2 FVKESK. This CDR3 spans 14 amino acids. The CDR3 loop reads CASSLQTGGYEQYF. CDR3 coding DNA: TGTGCCAGCAGCCTCCAGACAGGGGGCTACGAGCAGTACTTC. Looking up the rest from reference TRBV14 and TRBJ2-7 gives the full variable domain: EAGVTQFPSHSVIEKGQTVTLRCDPISGHDNLYWYRRVMGKEIKFLLHFVKESKQDESGMPNNRFLAERTGGTYSTLKVQPAELEDSGVYFCASSLQTGGYEQYFGPGTRLTVT.

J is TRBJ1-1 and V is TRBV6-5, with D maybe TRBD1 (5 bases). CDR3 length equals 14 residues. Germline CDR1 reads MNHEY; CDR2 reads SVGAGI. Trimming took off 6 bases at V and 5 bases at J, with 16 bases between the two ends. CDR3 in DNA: TGTGCCAGCAGGCGGGGACTCCTGGGAACTGAAGCTTTCTTT. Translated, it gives CASRRGLLGTEAFF.